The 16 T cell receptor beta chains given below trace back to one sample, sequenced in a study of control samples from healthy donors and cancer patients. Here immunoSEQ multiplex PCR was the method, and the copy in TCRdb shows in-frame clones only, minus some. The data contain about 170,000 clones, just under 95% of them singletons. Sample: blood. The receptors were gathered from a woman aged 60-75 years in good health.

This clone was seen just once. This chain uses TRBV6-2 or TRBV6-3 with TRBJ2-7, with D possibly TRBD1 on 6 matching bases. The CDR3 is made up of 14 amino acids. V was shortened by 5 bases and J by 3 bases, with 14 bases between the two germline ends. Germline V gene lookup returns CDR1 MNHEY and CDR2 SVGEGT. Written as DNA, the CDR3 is TGTGCCAGCAGTGACCCGACAGGCAGCTACGAGCAGTACTTC. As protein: CASSDPTGSYEQYF.

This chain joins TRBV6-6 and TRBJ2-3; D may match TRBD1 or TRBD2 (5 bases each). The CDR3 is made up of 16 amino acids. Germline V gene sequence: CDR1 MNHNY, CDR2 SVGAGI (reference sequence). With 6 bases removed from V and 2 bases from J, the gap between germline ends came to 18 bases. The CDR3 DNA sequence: TGTGCCAGCAGGGTTGGGGGTCGCACTAACACAGATACGCAGTATTTT. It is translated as CASRVGGRTNTDTQYF.

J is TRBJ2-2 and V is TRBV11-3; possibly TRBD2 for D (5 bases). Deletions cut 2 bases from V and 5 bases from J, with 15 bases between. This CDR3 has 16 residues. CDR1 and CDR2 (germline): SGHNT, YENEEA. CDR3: CASSLFGVRLTGELFF. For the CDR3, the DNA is TGTGCCAGCAGCTTATTCGGGGTCAGGTTGACCGGGGAGCTGTTTTTT.

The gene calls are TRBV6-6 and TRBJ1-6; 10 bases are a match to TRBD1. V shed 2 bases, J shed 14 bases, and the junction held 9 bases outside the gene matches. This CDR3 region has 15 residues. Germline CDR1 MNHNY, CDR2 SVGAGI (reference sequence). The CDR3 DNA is TGTGCCAGCAGTTACCTGGGACAGGGGATTCTCTCCCTCCACTTT. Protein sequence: CASSYLGQGILSLHF.

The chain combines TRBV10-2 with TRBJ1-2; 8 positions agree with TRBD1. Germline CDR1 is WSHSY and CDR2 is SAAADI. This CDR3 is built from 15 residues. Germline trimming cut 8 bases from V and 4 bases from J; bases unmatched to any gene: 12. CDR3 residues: CASRLSGQGGYGYTF. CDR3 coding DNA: TGCGCCAGCCGACTTTCCGGACAGGGTGGCTATGGCTACACCTTC.

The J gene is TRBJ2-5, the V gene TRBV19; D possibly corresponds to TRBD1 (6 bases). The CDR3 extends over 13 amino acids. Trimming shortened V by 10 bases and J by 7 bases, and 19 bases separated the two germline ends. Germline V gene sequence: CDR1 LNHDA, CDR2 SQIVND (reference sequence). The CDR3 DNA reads TGTGCCACCGGCACAGGGCCTTGGGGGACCCAGTACTTC. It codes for CATGTGPWGTQYF.

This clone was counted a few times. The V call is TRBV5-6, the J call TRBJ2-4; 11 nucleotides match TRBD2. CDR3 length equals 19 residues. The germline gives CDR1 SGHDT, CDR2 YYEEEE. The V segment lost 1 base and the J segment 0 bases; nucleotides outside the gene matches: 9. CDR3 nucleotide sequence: TGTGCCAGCAGCTTGTCTGCTAGCGGGGGGTGGGAAGCCAAAAACATTCAGTACTTC. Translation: CASSLSASGGWEAKNIQYF.

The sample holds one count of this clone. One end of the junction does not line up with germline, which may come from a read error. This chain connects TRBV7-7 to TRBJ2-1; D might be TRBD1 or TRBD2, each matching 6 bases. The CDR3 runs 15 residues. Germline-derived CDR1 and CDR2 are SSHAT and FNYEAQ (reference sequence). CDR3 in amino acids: CASSLIGGPYNEQFF. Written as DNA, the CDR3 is TGTGCTAGCAGCTTAATCGGGGGCCCGTACAATGAGCAGTTCTTC.

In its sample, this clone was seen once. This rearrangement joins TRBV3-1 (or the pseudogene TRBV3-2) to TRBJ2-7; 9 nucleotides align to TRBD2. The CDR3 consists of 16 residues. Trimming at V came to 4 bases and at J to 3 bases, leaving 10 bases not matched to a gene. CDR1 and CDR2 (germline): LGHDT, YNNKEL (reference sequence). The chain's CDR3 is CASSPGRAGGNYEQYF. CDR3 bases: TGTGCCAGCAGCCCAGGCAGGGCGGGGGGGAACTACGAGCAGTACTTC.

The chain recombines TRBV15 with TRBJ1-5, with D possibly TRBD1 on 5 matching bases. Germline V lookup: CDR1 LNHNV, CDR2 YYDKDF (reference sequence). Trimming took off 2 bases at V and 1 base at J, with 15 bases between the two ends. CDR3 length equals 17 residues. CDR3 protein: CATSRPWGRLSNQPQHF. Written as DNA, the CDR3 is TGTGCCACCAGCAGACCTTGGGGCCGGTTGAGCAATCAGCCCCAGCATTTT.

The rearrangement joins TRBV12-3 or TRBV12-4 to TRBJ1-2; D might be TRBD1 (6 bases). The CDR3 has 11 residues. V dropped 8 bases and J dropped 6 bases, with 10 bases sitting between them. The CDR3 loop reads CASHQGHGYTF. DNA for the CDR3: TGTGCCAGCCACCAGGGGCATGGCTACACCTTC.

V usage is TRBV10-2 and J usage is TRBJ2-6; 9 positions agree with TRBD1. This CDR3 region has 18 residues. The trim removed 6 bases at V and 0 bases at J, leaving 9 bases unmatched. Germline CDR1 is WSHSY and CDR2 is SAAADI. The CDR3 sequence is CASRETGGLPSGANVLTF. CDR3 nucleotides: TGCGCCAGCAGGGAGACAGGGGGACTGCCCTCTGGGGCCAACGTCCTGACTTTC.

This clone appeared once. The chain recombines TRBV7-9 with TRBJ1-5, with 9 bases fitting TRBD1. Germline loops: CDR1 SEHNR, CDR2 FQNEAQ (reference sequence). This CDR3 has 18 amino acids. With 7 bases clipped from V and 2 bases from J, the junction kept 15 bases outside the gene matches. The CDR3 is CASTRFGQGLGGNQPQHF. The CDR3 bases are TGTGCCAGCACAAGATTCGGACAGGGGCTCGGTGGCAATCAGCCCCAGCATTTT.

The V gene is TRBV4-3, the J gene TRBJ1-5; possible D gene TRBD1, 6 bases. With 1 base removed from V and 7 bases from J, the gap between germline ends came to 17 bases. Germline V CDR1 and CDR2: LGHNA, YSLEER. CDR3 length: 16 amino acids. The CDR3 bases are TGCGCCAGCAGCCAAGTACTAGAACAGGGCGGACAGCCCCAGCATTTT. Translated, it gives CASSQVLEQGGQPQHF.

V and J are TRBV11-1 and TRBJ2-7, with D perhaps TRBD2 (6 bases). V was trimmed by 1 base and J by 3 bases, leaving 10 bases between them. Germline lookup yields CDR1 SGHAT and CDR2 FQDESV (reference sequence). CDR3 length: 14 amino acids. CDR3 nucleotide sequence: TGTGCCAGCAGCTTAGATGGGAGGAACTACGAGCAGTACTTC. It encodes CASSLDGRNYEQYF.

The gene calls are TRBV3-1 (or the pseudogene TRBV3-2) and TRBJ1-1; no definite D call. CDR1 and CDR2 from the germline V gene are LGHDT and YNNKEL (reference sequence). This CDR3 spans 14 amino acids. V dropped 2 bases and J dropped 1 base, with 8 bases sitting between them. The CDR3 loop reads CASSQYIGNTEAFF. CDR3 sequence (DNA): TGTGCCAGCAGCCAATATATCGGGAACACTGAAGCTTTCTTT.